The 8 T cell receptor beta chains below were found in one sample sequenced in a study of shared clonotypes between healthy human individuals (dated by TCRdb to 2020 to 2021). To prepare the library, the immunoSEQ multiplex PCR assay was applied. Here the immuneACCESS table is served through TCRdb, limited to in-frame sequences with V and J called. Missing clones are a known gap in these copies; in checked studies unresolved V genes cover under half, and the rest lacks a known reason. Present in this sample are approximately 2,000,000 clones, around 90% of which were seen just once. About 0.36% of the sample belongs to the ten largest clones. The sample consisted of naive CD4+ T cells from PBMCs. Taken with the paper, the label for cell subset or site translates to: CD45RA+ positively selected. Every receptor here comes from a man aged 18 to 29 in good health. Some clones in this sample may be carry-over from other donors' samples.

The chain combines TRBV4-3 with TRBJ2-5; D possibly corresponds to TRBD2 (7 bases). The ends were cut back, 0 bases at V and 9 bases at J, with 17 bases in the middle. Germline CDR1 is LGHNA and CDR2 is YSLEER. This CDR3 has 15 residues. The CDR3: CASSQEAGQGRSQYF. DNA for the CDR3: TGCGCCAGCAGCCAAGAAGCGGGGCAGGGGAGGTCCCAGTACTTC.

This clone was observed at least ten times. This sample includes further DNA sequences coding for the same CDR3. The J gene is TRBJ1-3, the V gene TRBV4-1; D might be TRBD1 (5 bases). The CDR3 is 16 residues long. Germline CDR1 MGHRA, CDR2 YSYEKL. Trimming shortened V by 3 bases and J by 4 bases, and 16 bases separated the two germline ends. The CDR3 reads CASSHNSGTSGNTIYF. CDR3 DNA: TGCGCCAGCAGCCATAACTCAGGGACTTCAGGAAACACCATATATTTT.

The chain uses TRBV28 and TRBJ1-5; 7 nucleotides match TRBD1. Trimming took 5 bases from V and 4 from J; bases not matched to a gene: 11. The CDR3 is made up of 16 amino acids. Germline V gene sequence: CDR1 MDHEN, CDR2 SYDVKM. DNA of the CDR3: TGTGCCAGCAGTGGACCCGTACAGGGGAAAAATCAGCCCCAGCATTTT. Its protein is CASSGPVQGKNQPQHF.

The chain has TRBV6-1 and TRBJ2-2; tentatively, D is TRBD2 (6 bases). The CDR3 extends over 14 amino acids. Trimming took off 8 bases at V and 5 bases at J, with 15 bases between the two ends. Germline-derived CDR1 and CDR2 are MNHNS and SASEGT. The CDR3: CASQRLVGTGELFF. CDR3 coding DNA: TGTGCCAGCCAGAGACTAGTCGGGACCGGGGAGCTGTTTTTT.

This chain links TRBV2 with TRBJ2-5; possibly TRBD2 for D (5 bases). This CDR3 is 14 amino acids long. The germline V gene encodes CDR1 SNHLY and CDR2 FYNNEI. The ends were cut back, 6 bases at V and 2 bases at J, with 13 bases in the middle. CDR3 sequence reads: CASRPRRRQETQYF. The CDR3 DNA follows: TGTGCCAGCAGGCCCCGGAGGCGTCAAGAGACCCAGTACTTC.

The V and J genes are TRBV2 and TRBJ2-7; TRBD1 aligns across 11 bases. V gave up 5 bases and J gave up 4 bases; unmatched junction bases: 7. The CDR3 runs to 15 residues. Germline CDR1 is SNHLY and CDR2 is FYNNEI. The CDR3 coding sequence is TGTGCCAGCAGTCAGACCGGGACAGGGGGATACGAGCAGTACTTC. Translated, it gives CASSQTGTGGYEQYF.

This CDR3 reads CASSLLGSGGNTEAFF. CDR3 nucleotide sequence: TGTGCCAGCAGCTTATTGGGCTCCGGGGGAAACACTGAAGCTTTCTTT. This rearrangement joins TRBV7-2 to TRBJ1-1; a weak D match, TRBD1 (5 bases). V was clipped by 2 bases and J by 2 bases, with 15 bases between them. The CDR3 is 16 residues long. Germline V CDR1 and CDR2: SGHTA, FQGNSA.

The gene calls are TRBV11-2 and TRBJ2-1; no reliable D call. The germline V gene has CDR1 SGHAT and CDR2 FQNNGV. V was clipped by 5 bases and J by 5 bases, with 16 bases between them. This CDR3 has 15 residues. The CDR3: CASSRQGGSDNEQFF. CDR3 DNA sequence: TGTGCCAGCAGCAGGCAAGGCGGAAGCGACAATGAGCAGTTCTTC.